A single sample is the source of the 15 T cell receptor beta chains below, sequenced in a study of identical twins. In TCRdb, the 5' RACE reads were re-called with MiXCR into one record per CDR3 protein. The sample has 520,000 or so distinct CDR3 sequences, approximately 22% seen once. These records were also assigned to another study, of T cells expressing NK-cell markers.

Sequencing input: CD4+ T cells sorted from blood. The receptors shown here come from a woman younger than 35 in good health.

The chain couples TRBV7-3 to TRBJ2-6; 9 bases agree with TRBD2. Unmatched junction bases numbered 8, after V lost 2 bases and J lost 15 bases. This CDR3 is 14 amino acids long. Germline loops: CDR1 SGHTA, CDR2 FQGTGA. The CDR3 nucleotides are TGTGCCAGCAGCTTACTAGCGGGGTCTGGTGACCTGACTTTC. This translates into CASSLLAGSGDLTF.

This clonotype came up a few times. The chain is built from TRBV29-1 and TRBJ1-2, with 7 bases lining up with TRBD1. Germline CDR1 and CDR2: SQVTM and ANQGSEA. CDR3 size: 10 residues. Here the CDR3 DNA reads TGCAGGTTCCCGGGACAGTCCTACACCTTC. It specifies CRFPGQSYTF.

The chain joins TRBV7-2 to TRBJ2-1, with 13 positions matching TRBD2. With 10 bases clipped from V and 1 base from J, the junction kept 4 bases outside the gene matches. The CDR3 is 15 amino acids. Germline V gives CDR1 SGHTA, CDR2 FQGNSA. The CDR3 region is CATRLAGGSYNEQFF. CDR3 nucleotide sequence: TGTGCCACTCGACTAGCGGGAGGTTCCTACAATGAGCAGTTCTTC.

This chain links TRBV3-1 with TRBJ2-1; D unclear. Trimming stripped 2 bases from V and 6 bases from J, with 5 bases between. CDR1 and CDR2 (germline): LGHDT, YNNKEL (reference sequence). This CDR3 is 12 amino acids long. The CDR3 protein is CASSQRFNEQFF. CDR3 nucleotide sequence: TGTGCCAGCAGCCAAAGGTTCAATGAGCAGTTCTTC.

In its sample, this clonotype was seen a few times. The V gene is TRBV6-1, the J gene TRBJ2-3; 8 positions match TRBD1. The germline V gene encodes CDR1 MNHNS and CDR2 SASEGT. The CDR3 covers 14 residues. The V and J ends lost 6 bases and 1 base, in that order; junction bases with no gene match: 3. The CDR3 nucleotides read TGTGCCAGCAGGCCGGGACAGGGCACAGATACGCAGTATTTT. It specifies CASRPGQGTDTQYF.

In its sample, this clonotype was seen a few times. The chain recombines TRBV15 with TRBJ2-3; 9 positions match TRBD1. J gave up 5 bases and V 7 bases, and 7 bases lay outside the gene matches. The CDR3 is made up of 14 amino acids. Per germline, CDR1 LNHNV and CDR2 YYDKDF (reference sequence). The CDR3: CATNTGTGLDTQYF. Written as DNA, the CDR3 is TGTGCCACCAACACCGGGACAGGGTTAGATACGCAGTATTTT.

The chain recombines TRBV18 with TRBJ2-2; 8 bases match TRBD2. Losses at the gene ends were 3 bases for V and 2 bases for J; bases not matched to a gene: 5. The CDR3 loop spans 16 amino acids. The germline V gene has CDR1 KGHSH and CDR2 LQKENI. The CDR3 nucleotides read TGTGCCAGCTCACCCACTAGCGGACCTAACACCGGGGAGCTGTTTTTT. Amino acids: CASSPTSGPNTGELFF.

This chain links TRBV18 with TRBJ2-3; D remains ambiguous. In germline, CDR1 is KGHSH, CDR2 LQKENI. Trimming pared 3 bases from V and 6 bases from J, leaving 13 bases between. This CDR3 comprises 14 residues. Here the CDR3 DNA reads TGTGCCAGCTCACCGATCCCTGGGAAGGATACGCAGTATTTT. It yields the protein CASSPIPGKDTQYF. The full variable domain, completed using reference TRBV18 and TRBJ2-3, is NAGVMQNPRHLVRRRGQEARLRCSPMKGHSHVYWYRQLPEEGLKFMVYLQKENIIDESGMPKERFSAEFPKEGPSILRIQQVVRGDSAAYFCASSPIPGKDTQYFGPGTRLTVL.

The genes are TRBV5-6 and TRBJ2-1, with D maybe TRBD2 (6 bases). There are 12 residues in the CDR3. Trimming removed 6 bases at V and 7 bases at J, with 11 bases between. Germline V gene lookup returns CDR1 SGHDT and CDR2 YYEEEE. CDR3 protein: CASTRDFNEQFF. The CDR3 region has the DNA TGTGCCAGCACCCGGGACTTTAATGAGCAGTTCTTC.

CDR3 sequence: CASSFTRGGAYNEQFF. DNA of the CDR3: TGTGCCAGCAGCTTTACCCGGGGCGGGGCCTACAATGAGCAGTTCTTC. The gene calls are TRBV7-8 and TRBJ2-1; TRBD2 might be the D (6 bases). The V and J ends lost 3 bases and 2 bases respectively, with 14 bases between them. Germline V CDR1 and CDR2: SGHVS, FQNEAQ. The CDR3 spans 16 residues.

The chain joins TRBV24-1 to TRBJ2-5, with D perhaps matching TRBD1 or TRBD2 (6 bases each). This CDR3 has 14 residues. Deletions cut 4 bases from V and 5 bases from J, with 13 bases between. The germline V gene encodes CDR1 KGHDR and CDR2 SFDVKD. CDR3 region: CATSDPRGGETQYF. As DNA, the CDR3 is TGTGCCACCAGTGACCCCAGGGGAGGCGAGACCCAGTACTTC.

J is TRBJ1-2 and V is TRBV20-1; no reliable D call. Germline V gene data show CDR1 as DFQATT and CDR2 as SNEGSKA (reference sequence). The V and J ends lost 5 bases and 4 bases respectively, with 17 bases between them. The CDR3 has 14 residues. Here the CDR3 DNA reads TGCAGTGCTCAAGGAGGAACAGCAATCTATGGCTACACCTTC. This codes for CSAQGGTAIYGYTF.

This clonotype was observed at least ten times. The chain uses TRBV7-9 and TRBJ1-1, with TRBD1 as a possible D gene (5 bases). Germline V CDR1 and CDR2: SEHNR, FQNEAQ (reference sequence). V lost 4 bases and J lost 8, with 11 bases in between. The CDR3 length is 12 residues. CDR3: CASSSQGYEAFF. The CDR3 bases are TGTGCCAGCAGCTCCCAGGGCTACGAAGCTTTCTTT.

V is TRBV20-1 and J is TRBJ2-3, with D hard to call. This CDR3 has 14 residues. Germline assignment: CDR1 DFQATT and CDR2 SNEGSKA (reference sequence). Trimming left V 2 bases short and J 5 bases short, with 14 bases between. DNA of the CDR3: TGCAGTGCTAGACGCAGCGCGGCGGAAGATACGCAGTATTTT. The encoded protein is CSARRSAAEDTQYF.

This chain uses TRBV6-1 with TRBJ2-1; D gene ambiguous. From germline, CDR1 is MNHNS and CDR2 SASEGT. The CDR3 contains 14 residues. Between the trimmed V and J ends, which lost 6 bases and 3 bases, there was a span of 12 bases. Here the CDR3 DNA reads TGTGCCAGCAGGAATCGTCCGGGCTACAATGAGCAGTTCTTC. The encoded protein is CASRNRPGYNEQFF.